This TCR beta chain was obtained from a study of cytomegalovirus exposure and HLA in healthy donors. Study-wide findings and caveats: CMV serostatus stood as the only immune exposure information on hand. The Asian-associated ancestry cluster reportedly had fewer N-insertions than the roughly 670-donor mean in a later analysis.

Germline V gives CDR1 MNHEY, CDR2 SMNVEV (reference sequence). This CDR3 has 11 residues. The V end lost 5 bases, the J end lost 14 bases, and 15 bases lay between the germline ends. Both 60 Vbeta primers and 13 Jbeta primers went into the PCR. Clones were sequenced by immunoSEQ multiplex PCR, and TCRdb holds only the in-frame ones, with some missing. Of some 98,000 clones detected, 76% appear once; the ten largest clones hold approximately 2%. Concerning this clone: Its antigen is unknown.

The clonotype comes from a man between 35 and 55 years old in good health and CMV-seronegative. The chain has TRBV27 and TRBJ2-5, with unresolved D. Sequences were obtained from PBMCs. CDR3: CASSPLVGLYF. In nucleotides, the CDR3 is TGTGCCAGCAGTCCCTTAGTTGGTCTTTACTTC.